This TCR beta chain was sequenced in a study of molecular identifiers for immune sequencing clone quantification. This clonotype showed up just a few times. MiXCR was run by TCRdb on the PCR reads, yielding one entry per CDR3 protein. The sample records approximately 97,000 distinct CDR3 sequences, 20% to 25% being singletons. This CDR3 has 16 amino acids. Trimming took 0 bases from V and 2 from J, leaving 8 bases between them. The germline gives CDR1 SGHTA, CDR2 FQGTGA. What was sequenced was naive CD8+ T cells from blood, with Jurkat cell RNA spiked in. Subset meaning: FACS-sorted CD8+CD4-CCR7+CD45RA+ naive T cells. The chain uses TRBV7-3 and TRBJ2-6, with D perhaps being TRBD1 or TRBD2 (5 bases each). The receptor comes from a human donor in good health. Some libraries in this study had Jurkat cell RNA spiked in. In DNA, the CDR3 is TGTGCCAGCAGCTTAACTGGGGGAACTGGGGCCAACGTCCTGACTTTC. Its protein is CASSLTGGTGANVLTF.